These 30 T cell receptor beta chains were sequenced from one sample in a study of shared T cell receptors in the human thymus. The repertoire was sequenced with immunoSEQ multiplex PCR; TCRdb's copy has only in-frame clones and lacks some. This table holds hundreds of thousands of clones, around 87% found once. These same data were also listed under a study on human thymus T cells.

Material for sequencing was thymocytes. Receptor source: a boy under two years old with a congenital heart defect.

The genes are TRBV28 and TRBJ1-4, with D perhaps TRBD1 (5 bases). V was cut by 2 bases and J by 8 bases, with 18 bases left in between. The CDR3 totals 16 residues. From germline, CDR1 is MDHEN and CDR2 SYDVKM. CDR3 in amino acids: CASSLIARADYEKLFF. The DNA for the CDR3 is TGTGCCAGCAGTTTAATAGCCAGGGCCGATTACGAAAAACTGTTTTTT.

This clone was found once. This chain joins TRBV2 and TRBJ1-5; no clear D gene. Germline V gene sequence: CDR1 SNHLY, CDR2 FYNNEI. V was cut by 6 bases and J by 0 bases, with 9 bases left in between. The CDR3 loop spans 14 amino acids. The CDR3 here is CASRESHSNQPQHF. The CDR3 DNA sequence: TGTGCCAGCAGAGAGAGCCATAGCAATCAGCCCCAGCATTTT.

The V call is TRBV6-1, the J call TRBJ2-7; D possibly corresponds to TRBD1 (5 bases). This CDR3 spans 13 amino acids. Trimming left V 6 bases short and J 2 bases short, with 11 bases between. The germline V gene encodes CDR1 MNHNS and CDR2 SASEGT. For the CDR3, the DNA is TGTGCCAGCAGAGGGGCAGATGCCTACGAGCAGTACTTC. Its protein is CASRGADAYEQYF.

J is TRBJ1-1 and V is TRBV4-1; no clear D gene. The length of the CDR3 is 13 residues. Trimming cost V 4 bases and J 8 bases, with 14 bases left between them. Per the germline V gene, CDR1 is MGHRA and CDR2 is YSYEKL. The CDR3 sequence is CASSLPDSSEAFF. CDR3 bases: TGCGCCAGCAGCCTTCCAGACTCTTCGGAAGCTTTCTTT.

The rearrangement joins TRBV12-5 to TRBJ2-3; TRBD2 matches at 13 bases. Per the germline V gene, CDR1 is LGHNT and CDR2 is FRNRAP. The length of the CDR3 is 18 residues. Trimming cost V 7 bases and J 4 bases; bases outside gene matches: 14. Written as DNA, the CDR3 is TGTGCTAGTGCCATACCGAGGACTAGCGGGAGTAGGGCAGATACGCAGTATTTT. Translating it yields CASAIPRTSGSRADTQYF.

This rearrangement joins TRBV18 to TRBJ2-3; D is perhaps TRBD2 (5 bases). CDR3 size: 13 residues. Germline V CDR1 and CDR2: KGHSH, LQKENI. Trimming cost V 4 bases and J 4 bases, with 9 bases left between them. CDR3 amino acids: CASSRRLSDTQYF. CDR3 nucleotides: TGTGCCAGCTCACGCAGACTATCAGATACGCAGTATTTT.

The chain couples TRBV10-3 to TRBJ2-5; weak D call: TRBD1 (5 bases). CDR1 is ENHRY and CDR2 is SYGVKD in the germline V gene. V lost 6 bases to trimming and J lost 1 base, with 9 bases between them. The CDR3 covers 13 residues. In nucleotides, the CDR3 is TGTGCCATCAGGGCAGGGTTCCAAGAGACCCAGTACTTC. It codes for CAIRAGFQETQYF.

The chain is built from TRBV21-1 and TRBJ2-4; the tabulated D call, TRBD1, remains unverified against the DNA. TRBV21-1 is an annotated pseudogene. CDR3 length equals 16 residues. In DNA form, the CDR3 reads TGTGCCAGCCGGGACAGCCAAAGGGGTCTCAAAAACATTCAGTACTTC. It specifies CASRDSQRGLKNIQYF.

The J gene is TRBJ1-1, the V gene TRBV27, with D possibly TRBD1 on 5 matching bases. CDR1 MNHEY and CDR2 SMNVEV come from the germline V gene (reference sequence). The length of the CDR3 is 15 residues. V lost 7 bases to trimming and J lost 0 bases, with 15 bases between them. CDR3 residues: CASTPGGFMNTEAFF. CDR3 nucleotide sequence: TGTGCCAGCACCCCCGGGGGTTTCATGAACACTGAAGCTTTCTTT.

The chain recombines TRBV29-1 with TRBJ2-5; tentative D call: TRBD1 (5 bases). The CDR3 loop spans 12 amino acids. Trimming stripped 1 base from V and 3 bases from J, with 6 bases between. Germline V gene sequence: CDR1 SQVTM, CDR2 ANQGSEA. The CDR3 loop is CSVEVQEETQYF. The CDR3 nucleotides read TGCAGCGTTGAAGTACAGGAAGAGACCCAGTACTTC.

The rearrangement joins TRBV13 to TRBJ2-7; TRBD2 matches 12 bases. CDR3 length: 19 residues. Per the germline V gene, CDR1 is PRHDT and CDR2 is FYEKMQ (reference sequence). With V trimmed by 3 bases and J by 1 base, 13 bases remained unmatched. DNA for the CDR3: TGTGCCAGCAGCTTTCACCCTTCCGGGACTAGCGGGTCTTCCTACGAGCAGTACTTC. Residues: CASSFHPSGTSGSSYEQYF.

The V and J genes are TRBV28 and TRBJ1-5, with TRBD1 identical over 8 bases. The CDR3 totals 17 residues. Trimming cost V 3 bases and J 0 bases; bases outside gene matches: 7. Germline V gene data show CDR1 as MDHEN and CDR2 as SYDVKM. The CDR3 DNA reads as TGTGCCAGCAGTTTTTCCAGGGGGCTCGGTAGCAATCAGCCCCAGCATTTT. This sequence encodes CASSFSRGLGSNQPQHF.

V is TRBV10-3 and J is TRBJ2-3; 7 bases agree with TRBD2. V trimming: 6 bases; J trimming: 6 bases; junction bases outside the gene matches: 15. CDR1 ENHRY and CDR2 SYGVKD come from the germline V gene. This CDR3 is built from 16 residues. CDR3 nucleotide sequence: TGTGCCATCAGCGCAGCTAGCGGTCCGGGGTCGGATACGCAGTATTTT. Translation gives CAISAASGPGSDTQYF.

The rearrangement links TRBV15 to TRBJ2-7, with 11 bases fitting TRBD2. The CDR3 is made up of 16 amino acids. Losses at the gene ends were 1 base for V and 4 bases for J; bases not matched to a gene: 6. Germline V gene data show CDR1 as LNHNV and CDR2 as YYDKDF (reference sequence). The CDR3 sequence: CATSRATSGGKYEQYF. CDR3 nucleotide sequence: TGTGCCACCAGCAGAGCCACTAGCGGGGGAAAGTACGAGCAGTACTTC.

The V and J genes are TRBV5-3 and TRBJ1-5, with D perhaps TRBD1 (5 bases). TRBV5-3 is an ORF; its function is uncertain. The CDR3 has 11 residues. Between the trimmed V and J ends, which lost 5 bases and 7 bases, there was a span of 7 bases. In DNA form, the CDR3 reads TGTGCCAGAAGGAAGGGGCAGCCCCAGCATTTT. It codes for CARRKGQPQHF.

The chain carries TRBV19 and TRBJ2-1; D perhaps matches TRBD2 (5 bases). The CDR3 totals 15 residues. Deletions cut 5 bases from V and 2 bases from J, with 13 bases between. Germline CDR1 reads LNHDA; CDR2 reads SQIVND (reference sequence). CDR3 sequence reads: CASSAASKAYNEQFF. CDR3 DNA sequence: TGTGCCAGTAGTGCCGCTAGCAAGGCCTACAATGAGCAGTTCTTC.

Details on this clone: Other nucleotide sequences in the sample specify the same CDR3. The CDR3 spells CASSQDPGGNSPLHF. The CDR3, as DNA: TGCGCCAGCAGCCAAGATCCCGGGGGTAACTCCCCCCTCCACTTT. The chain joins TRBV4-1 to TRBJ1-6; possibly TRBD1 for D (5 bases). The CDR3 consists of 15 residues. V was pared by 0 bases and J by 13 bases, with 16 bases between. Per germline, CDR1 MGHRA and CDR2 YSYEKL.

Only a few counts were recorded for this clone. The chain is built from TRBV4-3 and TRBJ1-3; 7 bases line up with TRBD1. Germline CDR1 reads LGHNA; CDR2 reads YSLEER. The CDR3 totals 17 residues. J lost 2 bases, V lost 1 base, and 8 bases had no gene match. CDR3 nucleotide sequence: TGCGCCAGCAGCCAAGTTGCAGACAGGGAGCCTGGAAACACCATATATTTT. Its protein product is CASSQVADREPGNTIYF.

The chain links TRBV23-1 to TRBJ2-1; D not resolved. TRBV23-1 is an open reading frame whose function is uncertain. The V gene lost 2 bases and the J gene lost 8 bases, with 7 bases spanning the gap. The length of the CDR3 is 12 residues. CDR3 sequence: CASSQILYEQFF. CDR3 in DNA: TGCGCCAGCAGTCAAATCTTATATGAGCAGTTCTTC.

The chain combines TRBV9 with TRBJ1-2; D might be TRBD1 (5 bases). The V end was cut by 0 bases, the J end by 7 bases, with 13 bases between. The CDR3 length is 14 residues. Germline CDR1 and CDR2: SGDLS and YYNGEE. CDR3 sequence: CASSVARGPGGYTF. As DNA, the CDR3 is TGTGCCAGCAGCGTAGCAAGGGGCCCGGGTGGCTACACCTTC.

The chain carries TRBV15 and TRBJ1-5; unclear D gene. V gave up 4 bases and J gave up 0 bases, with 13 bases separating them. The germline V gene has CDR1 LNHNV and CDR2 YYDKDF (reference sequence). This CDR3 contains 16 residues. This chain's CDR3 is CATSTRLEGSNQPQHF. DNA for the CDR3: TGTGCCACCAGCACCCGACTCGAGGGTAGCAATCAGCCCCAGCATTTT.

The chain uses TRBV6-5 and TRBJ2-3; TRBD2 is a possible D gene (6 bases). The germline V gene encodes CDR1 MNHEY and CDR2 SVGAGI. The CDR3 is made up of 12 amino acids. V lost 11 bases, J lost 4 bases, and 13 bases lay in between. In nucleotides, the CDR3 is TGTGCCGGCATCGGGGAGGCAGATACGCAGTATTTT. The encoded protein is CAGIGEADTQYF.

This clone was observed a handful of times. The rearrangement joins TRBV10-3 to TRBJ2-3; D not resolved. The CDR3 length is 13 residues. The V gene's germline CDR1 is ENHRY and CDR2 SYGVKD. V was pared by 3 bases and J by 2 bases, with 6 bases between. The CDR3 loop is CAISDDTTDTQYF. The CDR3 DNA reads TGTGCCATCAGTGACGACACCACAGATACGCAGTATTTT.

The chain uses TRBV25-1 and TRBJ2-1; 11 bases line up with TRBD2. The V gene's germline CDR1 is MGHDK and CDR2 SYGVNS. V lost 8 bases to trimming and J lost 4 bases; unmatched junction nucleotides: 7. This CDR3 has 15 amino acids. In DNA form, the CDR3 reads TGTGCCAGCGCCGGGACTAGCGGAGAATACAATGAGCAGTTCTTC. It encodes CASAGTSGEYNEQFF. Looking up the rest from reference TRBV25-1 and TRBJ2-1 gives the full variable domain: EADIYQTPRYLVIGTGKKITLECSQTMGHDKMYWYQQDPGMELHLIHYSYGVNSTEKGDLSSESTVSRIRTEHFPLTLESARPSHTSQYLCASAGTSGEYNEQFFGPGTRLTVL.

This clone was seen just once. J is TRBJ2-2 and V is TRBV14, with D tentatively TRBD1 (6 bases). The CDR3 runs 14 residues. The V end lost 3 bases, the J end lost 1 base, and 6 bases lay between the germline ends. Looked up from germline, CDR1 is SGHDN and CDR2 is FVKESK. In DNA form, the CDR3 reads TGTGCCAGCAGCCAGACAGGGAACACCGGGGAGCTGTTTTTT. Its protein product is CASSQTGNTGELFF.

The chain joins TRBV4-3 to TRBJ1-2, with a weak D call TRBD1 (6 bases). The CDR3 is 17 residues long. Germline V gives CDR1 LGHNA, CDR2 YSLEER. The ends were cut back, 0 bases at V and 4 bases at J, with 18 bases in the middle. The CDR3 spells CASSQDGIGGRGYGYTF. CDR3 nucleotides: TGCGCCAGCAGCCAAGATGGGATAGGGGGAAGGGGCTATGGCTACACCTTC.

This chain uses TRBV7-3 with TRBJ2-7; 7 bases align to TRBD2. With V trimmed by 1 base and J by 4 bases, 4 bases remained unmatched. This CDR3 comprises 14 residues. CDR1 is SGHTA and CDR2 is FQGTGA in the germline V gene. As DNA, the CDR3 is TGTGCCAGCAGCTTAAATGCGCGGGGGTACGAGCAGTACTTC. Amino acids: CASSLNARGYEQYF.

The V and J genes are TRBV5-8 and TRBJ2-1; tentative D call: TRBD1 (5 bases). The germline V and J ends were trimmed by 5 bases and 6 bases, with 9 bases remaining between them. The V gene's germline CDR1 is SGHTS and CDR2 YDEGEE. This CDR3 spans 12 amino acids. CDR3 DNA sequence: TGTGCCAGCAGAGGCACAGGCAATGAGCAGTTCTTC. Protein: CASRGTGNEQFF. Supplemented by reference TRBV5-8 and TRBJ2-1, the full variable domain reads EAGVTQSPTHLIKTRGQQATLRCSPISGHTSVYWYQQALGLGLQFLLWYDEGEERNRGNFPPRFSGRQFPNYSSELNVNALELEDSALYLCASRGTGNEQFFGPGTRLTVL.

V and J are TRBV9 and TRBJ2-3; 15 nucleotides line up with TRBD2. There are 17 residues in the CDR3. V shed 6 bases, J shed 4 bases, and the junction held 9 bases outside the gene matches. Per germline, CDR1 SGDLS and CDR2 YYNGEE. The CDR3 here is CASTGTSGRSNPDTQYF. CDR3 in DNA: TGTGCCAGCACCGGGACTAGCGGGAGGAGCAACCCAGATACGCAGTATTTT.

V gene TRBV7-4 combines with J gene TRBJ2-7; 8 bases align to TRBD1. CDR1 and CDR2 from the germline V gene are SGHVT and SQSDAQ. The CDR3 sequence is 16 residues long. After removal of 2 bases from V and 3 bases from J, the junction contained 9 bases not matched to a gene. The CDR3 sequence: CASSLRQETGDYEQYF. CDR3 nucleotides: TGTGCCAGCAGCTTACGTCAGGAGACAGGGGACTACGAGCAGTACTTC.